This T cell receptor beta chain was obtained from a study of Graves' ophthalmopathy and Graves' hyperthyroidism. RNA transcripts provided the template for amplifying TCR beta CDR3 regions. A first-round RT-PCR used HTBI primers, followed by a second-round multiplex PCR. One entry per CDR3 protein results from TCRdb running MiXCR on the multiplex PCR reads. The sample gives some 200,000 distinct CDR3 sequences, around 28% of which show up once; approximately 9.6% is in the top ten. The CDR3 has 13 amino acids. CDR1 is MNHNS, CDR2 SASEGT, per germline. The V gene end was trimmed by 6 bases and the J gene end by 6 bases; junction bases not matched to a gene: 3. Ophthalmopathic donors had moderate-to-severe activity, CAS ≥3 and NOSPECS ≥4, with disease that had lasted under 3 months. Pregnancy or lactation, uncontrolled infections and other autoimmune diseases were grounds for excluding patients.

Sequenced input: peripheral blood. The rearrangement links TRBV6-1 to TRBJ2-7, with 12 positions matching TRBD2. This receptor was taken from a man between 45 and 60 years old with Graves' ophthalmopathy. CDR3 residues: CASRLAGGLEQYF. The CDR3 DNA follows: TGTGCCAGCAGGCTAGCGGGAGGGCTCGAGCAGTACTTC.